These 4 T cell receptor beta chains originate from one sample sequenced in a study of vaccination and CD4 T cells after COVID-19. Sample treatment: roughly 10-day PBMC culture with coronavirus spike peptide pools or control peptides (ViraFEST assay). Cultured CD4+ T cell DNA was sequenced using the Oncomine TCR Beta short-read assay. TCRdb independently ran MiXCR on the PCR reads; one entry per CDR3 protein. The repertoire has around 13,000 distinct CDR3 sequences, 30% to 35% of them found once; the top ten carry 9% to 14%. Their cognate antigens are unknown. Sequencing was done on a sample of CD4+ T cells from blood, cultured in vitro. The source is a human donor who had recovered from COVID-19.

The rearrangement uses TRBV6-1 and TRBJ2-1, with D hard to call. Germline V gene lookup returns CDR1 MNHNS and CDR2 SASEGT. This CDR3 contains 11 residues. V was trimmed by 1 base and J by 11 bases, leaving 6 bases between them. The DNA for the CDR3 is TGTGCCAGCAGTGAAGTAAGGCAGCAGTTCTTC. Protein: CASSEVRQQFF.

The chain recombines TRBV7-9 with TRBJ2-5; TRBD2 is a possible D gene (6 bases). V lost 5 bases and J 5 bases, leaving 21 bases between the germline ends. The V gene's germline CDR1 is SEHNR and CDR2 FQNEAQ (reference sequence). CDR3 length equals 16 residues. The CDR3 spells CASSLNRGAGGETQYF. CDR3 DNA: TGTGCCAGCAGCCTTAATCGGGGAGCGGGCGGGGAGACCCAGTACTTC.

V is TRBV21-1 and J is TRBJ2-1; TRBD2, the table's D call, was not compared with the DNA. TRBV21-1 is a pseudogene segment. The CDR3 has 15 residues. CDR3 sequence reads: CASSKGTRRYNEQFF. In nucleotides, the CDR3 is TGTGCCAGCAGCAAAGGGACTAGAAGGTACAATGAGCAGTTCTTC.

The rearrangement uses TRBV19 and TRBJ2-2, with 10 bases lining up with TRBD2. The CDR3 covers 16 residues. V was clipped by 4 bases and J by 1 base; unmatched bases: 3. Per the germline V gene, CDR1 is LNHDA and CDR2 is SQIVND (reference sequence). The CDR3 bases are TGTGCCAGTAGTACGCGGACTAGCGGGAACACCGGGGAGCTGTTTTTT. Translating gives CASSTRTSGNTGELFF.